These 19 T cell receptor beta chains share one sample of origin, sequenced in a study of OX40 agonist ivuxolimab in advanced cancers. The repertoire was sequenced with immunoSEQ multiplex PCR; TCRdb's copy has only in-frame clones and lacks some. The table records approximately 69,000 clones, approximately 94% of them present only once. Material: CD4+ or CD8+ T cells sorted from blood, obtained in a trial of the OX40 agonist ivuxolimab. The receptors were gathered from an adult with an advanced solid tumor such as melanoma, head and neck, liver or kidney cancer.

The chain joins TRBV10-3 to TRBJ2-5; either TRBD1 or TRBD2 may supply D (7 bases each). This CDR3 is built from 15 residues. V was trimmed by 3 bases and J by 4 bases, leaving 15 bases between them. Germline V CDR1 and CDR2: ENHRY, SYGVKD. The CDR3 bases are TGTGCCATCAGTGATGAGGGAGGGGGCCTAGAGACCCAGTACTTC. This gives the protein CAISDEGGGLETQYF.

The rearrangement links TRBV9 to TRBJ2-7, with a tentative D call TRBD2 (5 bases). Germline-derived CDR1 and CDR2 are SGDLS and YYNGEE. Between the trimmed V and J ends, which lost 3 bases and 8 bases, there was a span of 24 bases. This CDR3 is built from 16 residues. Written as DNA, the CDR3 is TGTGCCAGCAGCGCCGGTGGGAGTGTGAAAGCTTACAAGCAGTACTTC. Translating gives CASSAGGSVKAYKQYF.

CDR3 coding DNA: TGTGCCAGCAGCTCTAGCGGGGTCGGCGAAGACAATGAGCAGTTCTTC. Translating gives CASSSSGVGEDNEQFF. This rearrangement joins TRBV7-9 to TRBJ2-1; 9 bases match TRBD2. The junction had 9 bases not matched to a gene; V was cut back by 4 bases and J by 5 bases. This CDR3 has 16 amino acids. CDR1 is SEHNR and CDR2 is FQNEAQ in the germline V gene (reference sequence).

V gene TRBV7-8 combines with J gene TRBJ2-7; D is undetermined. The germline V and J ends were trimmed by 5 bases and 7 bases, with 9 bases remaining between them. The CDR3 has 11 amino acids. From germline, CDR1 is SGHVS and CDR2 FQNEAQ. CDR3 coding DNA: TGTGCCAGCAGCACCTCGAGGGAGCAGTACTTC. Its protein is CASSTSREQYF.

V usage is TRBV28 and J usage is TRBJ1-1; the match to TRBD1 covers 7 bases. Trimming took 1 base from V and 7 from J; bases not matched to a gene: 6. CDR1 and CDR2 from the germline V gene are MDHEN and SYDVKM. This CDR3 is 14 amino acids long. DNA for the CDR3: TGTGCCAGCAGTTTATCCGGCAGGGGGGATGAAGCTTTCTTT. This codes for CASSLSGRGDEAFF.

The V gene is TRBV4-1, the J gene TRBJ1-2; no reliable D call. Germline V lookup: CDR1 MGHRA, CDR2 YSYEKL. There are 15 residues in the CDR3. Trimming cost V 4 bases and J 11 bases, with 23 bases left between them. The CDR3 is CASSPAYTGPLAYTF. The CDR3 DNA is TGCGCCAGCAGCCCAGCCTACACTGGACCCCTAGCATACACCTTC.

This clone appeared once. The rearrangement links TRBV19 to TRBJ2-2; 7 positions match TRBD1. The germline V gene has CDR1 LNHDA and CDR2 SQIVND (reference sequence). The V gene end was trimmed by 5 bases and the J gene end by 2 bases; junction bases not matched to a gene: 8. This CDR3 region has 16 residues. CDR3 sequence reads: CASSPAGTDNTGELFF. The CDR3 DNA follows: TGTGCCAGTAGTCCTGCCGGGACAGACAACACCGGGGAGCTGTTTTTT.

This chain links TRBV4-3 with TRBJ2-3; TRBD2 might be the D (6 bases). The germline V gene has CDR1 LGHNA and CDR2 YSLEER. This CDR3 spans 17 amino acids. V was cut by 4 bases and J by 3 bases, with 20 bases left in between. CDR3 residues: CASSRLLDGTATDTQYF. The CDR3 bases are TGCGCCAGCAGCCGCCTCCTGGACGGGACTGCTACAGATACGCAGTATTTT.

J is TRBJ2-7 and V is TRBV15; unclear D gene. Trimming took off 3 bases at V and 7 bases at J, with 10 bases between the two ends. The CDR3 is 12 amino acids. Germline CDR1 is LNHNV and CDR2 is YYDKDF (reference sequence). The chain's CDR3 is CATSSPLGEQYF. The CDR3 DNA follows: TGTGCCACCAGCAGCCCCCTGGGGGAGCAGTACTTC. The variable domain in full, with the rest retrieved from reference TRBV15 and TRBJ2-7, is DAMVIQNPRYQVTQFGKPVTLSCSQTLNHNVMYWYQQKSSQAPKLLFHYYDKDFNNEADTPDNFQSRRPNTSFCFLDIRSPGLGDTAMYLCATSSPLGEQYFGPGTRLTVT.

This clone appeared once. The chain couples TRBV4-1 to TRBJ1-5; 8 bases fit TRBD1. Germline CDR1 is MGHRA and CDR2 is YSYEKL. The CDR3 totals 14 residues. V gave up 3 bases and J gave up 7 bases; unmatched junction bases: 5. The DNA for the CDR3 is TGCGCCAGCAGCCAGGACAGGGCAGGGCAGCCCCAGCATTTT. Protein sequence: CASSQDRAGQPQHF.

This clone occurred a few times. The chain recombines TRBV6-6 with TRBJ1-5; D not certain. Germline V CDR1 and CDR2: MNHNY, SVGAGI (reference sequence). This CDR3 has 12 amino acids. Trimming removed 5 bases at V and 4 bases at J, with 6 bases between. CDR3 coding DNA: TGTGCCAGCAGTCTTTTTAATCAGCCCCAGCATTTT. It specifies CASSLFNQPQHF.

This chain connects TRBV9 to TRBJ1-2; possibly TRBD1 for D (6 bases). The ends were cut back, 1 base at V and 1 base at J, with 11 bases in the middle. Germline CDR1 reads SGDLS; CDR2 reads YYNGEE. The CDR3 covers 15 residues. The CDR3 DNA reads TGTGCCAGCAGCGTACTTCAGGACAGTAACTATGGCTACACCTTC. Amino acids: CASSVLQDSNYGYTF.

The gene calls are TRBV4-3 and TRBJ2-7; 12 bases agree with TRBD1. The V gene end was trimmed by 4 bases and the J gene end by 4 bases; junction bases not matched to a gene: 5. The germline gives CDR1 LGHNA, CDR2 YSLEER. This CDR3 spans 15 amino acids. The CDR3: CASSLGQGATYEQYF. CDR3 DNA: TGCGCCAGCAGCCTGGGACAGGGGGCGACATACGAGCAGTACTTC.

This clone was found once. The gene calls are TRBV4-1 and TRBJ2-7, with TRBD2 matching over 7 bases. The junction had 13 bases not matched to a gene; V was cut back by 0 bases and J by 5 bases. The CDR3 has 17 residues. CDR1 MGHRA and CDR2 YSYEKL come from the germline V gene. CDR3 residues: CASSQDIMGAGWDEQYF. Here the CDR3 DNA reads TGCGCCAGCAGCCAAGATATAATGGGAGCGGGGTGGGACGAGCAGTACTTC.

The chain is built from TRBV11-1 and TRBJ2-7; the D gene could be TRBD1 or TRBD2 (5 bases each). V lost 3 bases and J 3 bases, leaving 15 bases between the germline ends. This CDR3 is 15 amino acids long. Germline V lookup: CDR1 SGHAT, CDR2 FQDESV (reference sequence). CDR3 DNA sequence: TGTGCCAGCAGCTTGCCCGGGACGGCAAACTACGAGCAGTACTTC. Encoded protein: CASSLPGTANYEQYF.

The chain has TRBV28 and TRBJ1-1, with D perhaps TRBD1 (6 bases). This CDR3 is 14 amino acids long. V lost 3 bases, J lost 2 bases, and 10 bases lay in between. Germline V gene sequence: CDR1 MDHEN, CDR2 SYDVKM. The CDR3 bases are TGTGCCAGCAGTTTCCAGGGGCTCAACACTGAAGCTTTCTTT. Its protein product is CASSFQGLNTEAFF.

Worth noting for this clone: A junction boundary mismatches the germline segment, possibly from a read error. The chain links TRBV27 to TRBJ1-5; no reliable D call. Germline-derived CDR1 and CDR2 are MNHEY and SMNVEV (reference sequence). The CDR3 runs 14 residues. DNA for the CDR3: TGTGCCAGCCGTTTCGGGAACCCCGGTCAGCCCCAGCATTTT. It yields the protein CASRFGNPGQPQHF.

The genes are TRBV11-2 and TRBJ1-1, with D possibly matching TRBD1 (6 bases). Germline-derived CDR1 and CDR2 are SGHAT and FQNNGV. This CDR3 spans 16 amino acids. Between the trimmed V and J ends, which lost 5 bases and 0 bases, there was a span of 16 bases. The DNA of the CDR3 is TGTGCCAGCAGCGCAACCGGGACAACGATGAACACTGAAGCTTTCTTT. As protein: CASSATGTTMNTEAFF. Variable domain in full (rest from reference TRBV11-2 and TRBJ1-1): EAGVAQSPRYKIIEKRQSVAFWCNPISGHATLYWYQQILGQGPKLLIQFQNNGVVDDSQLPKDRFSAERLKGVDSTLKIQPAKLEDSAVYLCASSATGTTMNTEAFFGQGTRLTVV.

The V gene is TRBV14, the J gene TRBJ1-1; 7 bases line up with TRBD1. V shed 6 bases and J 0 bases; nucleotides not matched to a gene: 13. The V gene's germline CDR1 is SGHDN and CDR2 FVKESK. The CDR3 extends over 17 amino acids. CDR3 nucleotide sequence: TGTGCCAGCAGACCCCTTCACAGGGGCATCATGAACACTGAAGCTTTCTTT. It specifies CASRPLHRGIMNTEAFF.